This T cell receptor beta chain comes out of a study of graft-versus-host responses after intestinal transplantation. Study overall: Each recipient received a multivisceral, liver-intestinal, or isolated intestinal graft. All of the recipients had induction that used anti-thymocyte globulin, then tacrolimus and steroids for 2 to 3 years. Study-wide findings and caveats: Maximum circulating GvH clone levels tracked with early post-transplant HvG decreases. Recipient marrow showed GvH clones, some seen first in ileum or blood.

With respect to this clone: The antigen is unknown.

The protocol was immunoSEQ multiplex PCR, while the TCRdb copy is restricted to in-frame clones and leaves out a portion. The sample holds 90,000 to 95,000 clones, roughly 91% seen once. This clonotype was obtained from a human donor who received an intestinal transplant. Sequencing used unstimulated CD8+ T cells sorted from spleen or lymph node cells, obtained before intestinal transplant.

The CDR3 loop is CASSPAGQLYEQYF. In nucleotides, the CDR3 is TGTGCCAGTAGTCCGGCGGGACAGCTTTACGAGCAGTACTTC. V and J are TRBV19 and TRBJ2-7; possibly TRBD1 for D (7 bases). V dropped 5 bases and J dropped 4 bases, with 15 bases sitting between them. Germline V gives CDR1 LNHDA, CDR2 SQIVND (reference sequence). CDR3 size: 14 residues.